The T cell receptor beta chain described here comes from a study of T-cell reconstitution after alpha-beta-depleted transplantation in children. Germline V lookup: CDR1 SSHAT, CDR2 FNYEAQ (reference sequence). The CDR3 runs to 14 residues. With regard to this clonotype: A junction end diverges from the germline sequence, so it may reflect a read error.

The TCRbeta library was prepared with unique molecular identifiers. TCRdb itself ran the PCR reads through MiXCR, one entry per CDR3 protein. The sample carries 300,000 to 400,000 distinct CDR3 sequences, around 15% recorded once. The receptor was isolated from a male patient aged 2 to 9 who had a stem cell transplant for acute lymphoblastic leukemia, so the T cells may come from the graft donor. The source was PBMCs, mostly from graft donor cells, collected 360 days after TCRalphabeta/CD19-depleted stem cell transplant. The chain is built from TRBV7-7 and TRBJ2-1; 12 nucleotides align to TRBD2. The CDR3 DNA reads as TGTGCTAGCAGCTTAGCAGGGACTAGCGGGGAGCAGTTCTTC. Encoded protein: CASSLAGTSGEQFF.